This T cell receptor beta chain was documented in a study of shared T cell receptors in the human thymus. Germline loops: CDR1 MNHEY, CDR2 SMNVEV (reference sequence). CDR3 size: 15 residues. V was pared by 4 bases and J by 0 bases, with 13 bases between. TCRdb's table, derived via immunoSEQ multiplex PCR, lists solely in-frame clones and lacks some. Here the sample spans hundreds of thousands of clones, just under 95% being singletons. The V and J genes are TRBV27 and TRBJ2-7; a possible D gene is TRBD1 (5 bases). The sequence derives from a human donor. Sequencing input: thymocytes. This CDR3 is CASSSPGQDSYEQYF. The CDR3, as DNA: TGTGCCAGCAGTTCACCAGGGCAGGACTCCTACGAGCAGTACTTC.